The 10 T cell receptor beta chains in this list originate from one sample, sequenced in a study of T cells after yellow fever vaccination. TCRdb redid the calling of the 5' RACE reads with MiXCR, one entry per CDR3 protein. The data hold roughly 300,000 distinct CDR3 sequences, with around 8.1% observed a single time. This specimen was PBMCs, taken around 45 days after the first yellow fever vaccination. These receptors originate from a young man who received the YFV17D yellow fever vaccine.

Only a few counts were recorded for this clonotype. The chain combines TRBV18 with TRBJ2-5; tentative D call: TRBD2 (5 bases). Trimming left V 5 bases short and J 1 base short, with 5 bases between. Germline lookup yields CDR1 KGHSH and CDR2 LQKENI. This CDR3 has 12 amino acids. This CDR3 is CASSTSQETQYF. CDR3 nucleotide sequence: TGTGCCAGCTCAACTAGCCAAGAGACCCAGTACTTC.

In this sample, this clonotype turned up many times. The CDR3, as DNA: TGTGCCAGCAGTTTATTCTCGAGGGCAGCCCCAAACTATGGCTACACCTTC. This encodes CASSLFSRAAPNYGYTF. The rearrangement uses TRBV12-3 or TRBV12-4 and TRBJ1-2; D gene unclear. Trimming cost V 2 bases and J 2 bases, with 18 bases left between them. This CDR3 contains 17 residues.

V gene TRBV9 combines with J gene TRBJ1-1; weak D call: TRBD1 (5 bases). CDR3 length: 14 amino acids. The V end lost 7 bases, the J end lost 1 base, and 14 bases lay between the germline ends. Per germline, CDR1 SGDLS and CDR2 YYNGEE. CDR3 DNA sequence: TGTGCCAGCTCGCCAGGGTCGGCGAACACTGAAGCTTTCTTT. Translating gives CASSPGSANTEAFF.

In this sample, this clonotype turned up many times. V is TRBV2 and J is TRBJ2-7, with a weak D call TRBD1 (6 bases). Trimming removed 3 bases from V and 2 bases from J, with 11 bases in between. The CDR3 totals 14 residues. The germline V gene has CDR1 SNHLY and CDR2 FYNNEI. CDR3 amino acids: CASSEGHGTYEQYV. Here the CDR3 DNA reads TGTGCCAGCAGTGAGGGACACGGCACCTACGAGCAGTACGTC.

This clonotype showed up many times. This chain uses TRBV7-9 with TRBJ1-1; 8 bases align to TRBD1. V gave up 5 bases and J gave up 4 bases; unmatched junction bases: 6. The CDR3 is 14 amino acids. Germline assignment: CDR1 SEHNR and CDR2 FQNEAQ (reference sequence). The CDR3 spells CASSQWTGPTEAFF. DNA of the CDR3: TGTGCCAGCAGCCAATGGACAGGGCCCACTGAAGCTTTCTTT.

This clonotype was observed many times. The J gene is TRBJ2-2, the V gene TRBV6-5; the D is unclear. The CDR3 loop spans 15 amino acids. In germline, CDR1 is MNHEY, CDR2 SVGAGI. V dropped 3 bases and J dropped 1 base, with 9 bases sitting between them. The CDR3 sequence: CASSYLSLNTGELFF. Written as DNA, the CDR3 is TGTGCCAGCAGTTATTTGTCACTGAACACCGGGGAGCTGTTTTTT.

This rearrangement joins TRBV20-1 to TRBJ1-2; a weak D match, TRBD1 (6 bases). Germline CDR1 is DFQATT and CDR2 is SNEGSKA (reference sequence). V was clipped by 3 bases and J by 3 bases, with 11 bases between them. CDR3 length: 13 residues. CDR3 nucleotides: TGCAGTGCTAGCCTCCCAGGGGACTATGGCTACACCTTC. This sequence encodes CSASLPGDYGYTF.

The chain combines TRBV19 with TRBJ2-5; D perhaps matches TRBD1 (5 bases). Germline lookup yields CDR1 LNHDA and CDR2 SQIVND (reference sequence). The CDR3 runs 15 residues. With 1 base removed from V and 9 bases from J, the gap between germline ends came to 18 bases. For the CDR3, the DNA is TGTGCCAGTAGTATAGTGGCAGGGTCGGTTGTGGCCCAGTACTTC. It encodes CASSIVAGSVVAQYF.

The V gene is TRBV24-1, the J gene TRBJ2-3, with 7 bases aligning to TRBD1. Trimming removed 9 bases from V and 0 bases from J; junction bases left unmatched: 2. CDR1 and CDR2 from the germline V gene are KGHDR and SFDVKD. The CDR3 has 13 amino acids. The CDR3 DNA reads as TGTGCCACCGGGACAGTAAGCACAGATACGCAGTATTTT. It is translated as CATGTVSTDTQYF.

The V gene is TRBV7-8, the J gene TRBJ2-7; D perhaps matches TRBD1 (7 bases). CDR1 is SGHVS and CDR2 is FQNEAQ in the germline V gene. CDR3 size: 15 residues. Trimming shortened V by 5 bases and J by 12 bases, and 26 bases separated the two germline ends. CDR3 coding DNA: TGTGCCAGCAGCCCTGAGCCCCATCAGACAGGGAGGCCGTACTTC. The encoded protein is CASSPEPHQTGRPYF.